This TCR beta chain was sequenced for a study of identifying expanded T cells in peripheral blood. The CDR3 contains 15 residues. Germline lookup yields CDR1 LNHDA and CDR2 SQIVND (reference sequence). The trim removed 9 bases at V and 6 bases at J, leaving 14 bases unmatched. Only a few counts were recorded for this clone. Only in-frame clones appear in the TCRdb table, and some are missing; sequencing was by immunoSEQ multiplex PCR. The sample shows 50,000 to 65,000 clones, approximately 83% of them seen only once. This TCR was recovered from a person aged 18-70 years in good health. Material for sequencing was blood. The rearrangement joins TRBV19 to TRBJ1-2, with 9 positions matching TRBD1. The CDR3 is CASADRGRSNDGYTF. The CDR3, as DNA: TGTGCCAGCGCGGACAGGGGAAGGTCGAATGATGGCTACACCTTC.